Listed below are T cell receptor beta chains from one sample, sequenced in a study of HIV-infected patients and healthy controls. TCRdb analysed the 5' RACE reads with MiXCR anew, one entry per CDR3 protein. The sample records approximately 12,000 distinct CDR3 sequences, about 10% being singletons. The starting material was blood, obtained before antiretroviral therapy. These receptors were obtained from an adult with HIV infection. The donor label of this sample is uncertain. Both conserved end residues are trimmed from each CDR3.

j_gene,v_gene,CDR3aa
TRBJ1-5,TRBV10-3,AISEGGQPQH
TRBJ1-1,TRBV15,ATSRSPPVTEAF
TRBJ2-1,TRBV11-2,ASSLDRYVDEQF
TRBJ2-1,TRBV7-6,ASSLASPSGGDQYNEQF
TRBJ2-5,TRBV7-2,ASSLVWEGETQY
TRBJ2-5,TRBV20-1,SAAGLTGEETQY
TRBJ2-7,TRBV19,ASSIVSGGPYEQY
TRBJ2-7,TRBV20-1,SARAGDVSYEQY
TRBJ2-5,TRBV11-2,ASSLIAGGPSWETQY
TRBJ2-7,TRBV7-4,ASSLGDSCSYEQY
TRBJ2-7,TRBV18,ASSPEQGRERSYEQY
TRBJ2-3,TRBV12-3/TRBV12-4,ASSPGTSHTQY
TRBJ1-5,TRBV29-1,SVRTLQDRNQPQH
TRBJ1-2,TRBV20-1,SARGTNYGYT
TRBJ2-5,TRBV19,ASSIRETQY
TRBJ2-4,TRBV6-6,ASGSLENIQY
TRBJ2-7,TRBV14,ASSQDPTVRLSRQY
TRBJ1-5,TRBV6-2/TRBV6-3,ASSLAYNQPQH
TRBJ1-5,TRBV6-5,ASSYRRTSDQPQH
TRBJ1-1,TRBV10-3,AISESGLERAF
TRBJ2-3,TRBV7-2,ASSTLATDTQY
TRBJ2-3,TRBV4-3,ASSQDGGGLASTDTQY
TRBJ2-1,TRBV5-1,ASSSAGAGFSNEQF
TRBJ1-1,TRBV3-1,ASGQANTEAF
TRBJ2-1,TRBV3-1,ASSQEGAYNEQF
TRBJ2-5,TRBV20-1,SAIGLRRGQETQY
TRBJ1-3,TRBV20-1,SARAGSSGNTIY
TRBJ2-1,TRBV27,ASLPQGASYNEQF
TRBJ1-1,TRBV2,ASSEARTGGTEAF
TRBJ1-5,TRBV27,ASSHGSQPQH
TRBJ1-3,TRBV7-9,ASSLVGLIGNTIY
TRBJ2-5,TRBV5-1,ASSLAPGVDETQY
TRBJ2-5,TRBV7-8,ASSLGLPGLKTQY
TRBJ1-1,TRBV15,ATSSLSLEAF
TRBJ1-2,TRBV12-3/TRBV12-4,ASTLDRGPSNYGYT
TRBJ2-1,TRBV5-1,ASSTEDRGWYNEQF
TRBJ2-1,TRBV7-2,ASSFGLGVDENEQF
TRBJ2-3,TRBV10-1,ASSDEAGGQEDTQY
TRBJ2-3,TRBV10-3,AISESTVARPDTQY
TRBJ2-3,TRBV4-2,ASSQETGGSEDTQY
TRBJ1-1,TRBV7-6,ASSLGAGVNTEAF